The source of this T cell receptor (beta chain) is a study of PD-L1 blockade in urothelial cancer. Study information: Median blood clonality was about 0.086, with about 80,000 unique TCRs.

Sequenced by immunoSEQ multiplex PCR; TCRdb stores in-frame clones only, minus some. In the table there are 95,000 to 130,000 clones, about 89% of which are singletons. Time point described: peripheral blood 6 weeks after treatment start. Sequenced material: PBMCs, taken around atezolizumab (anti-PD-L1) treatment. The source is a man aged 55 to 70 with urothelial cancer.

Here the CDR3 DNA reads TGTGCCAGCAGTTTTTTACAGGGGGATAATTCACCCCTCCACTTT. This encodes CASSFLQGDNSPLHF. The rearrangement uses TRBV27 and TRBJ1-6; 8 bases agree with TRBD1. V shed 3 bases, J shed 5 bases, and the junction held 3 bases outside the gene matches. Germline-derived CDR1 and CDR2 are MNHEY and SMNVEV (reference sequence). The CDR3 is made up of 15 amino acids.